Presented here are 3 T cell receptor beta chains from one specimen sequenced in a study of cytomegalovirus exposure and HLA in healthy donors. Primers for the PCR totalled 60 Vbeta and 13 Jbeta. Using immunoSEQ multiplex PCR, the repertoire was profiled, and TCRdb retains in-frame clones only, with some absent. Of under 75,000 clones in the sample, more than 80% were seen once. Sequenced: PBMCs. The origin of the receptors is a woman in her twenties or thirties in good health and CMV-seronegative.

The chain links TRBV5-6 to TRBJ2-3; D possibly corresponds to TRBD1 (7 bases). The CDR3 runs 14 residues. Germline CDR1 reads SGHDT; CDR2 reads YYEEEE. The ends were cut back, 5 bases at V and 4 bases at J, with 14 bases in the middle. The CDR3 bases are TGTGCCAGCAGACGCCAGGGGGGATCAGATACGCAGTATTTT. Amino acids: CASRRQGGSDTQYF.

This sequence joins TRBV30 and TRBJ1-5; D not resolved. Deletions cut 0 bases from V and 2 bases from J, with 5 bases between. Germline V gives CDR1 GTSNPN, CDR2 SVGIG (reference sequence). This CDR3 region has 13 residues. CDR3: CAWSVRGNQPQHF. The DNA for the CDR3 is TGTGCCTGGAGTGTACGCGGCAATCAGCCCCAGCATTTT.

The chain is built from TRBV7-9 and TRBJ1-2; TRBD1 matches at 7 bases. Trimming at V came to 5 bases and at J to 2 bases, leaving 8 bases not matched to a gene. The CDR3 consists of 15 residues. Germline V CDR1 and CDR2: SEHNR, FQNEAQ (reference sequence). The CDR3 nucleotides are TGTGCCAGCAGCCCTCCCCGGGACAGAAACTATGGCTACACCTTC. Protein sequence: CASSPPRDRNYGYTF.